This T cell receptor beta chain emerged from a study of beta chain features in type 1 diabetes. Cells sorted by CD45RO/CCR7/CD25/CD127/CD95/CD27 comprised CD4+ naive, central memory, regulatory and stem cell-like memory cells. Since all of the isolated RNA was reverse transcribed, expressed TCRB transcripts were what got sequenced. The table came from immunoSEQ multiplex PCR; TCRdb's copy has only in-frame clones and leaves some out. The table lists roughly 350,000 clones, roughly a tenth of them singletons. General observations from the study: No resolution was reached here on whether HLA type influences TCRB rearrangement. Moderate yet significant TCRB CDR3 shortening was seen in Type 1 diabetes patients in all four CD4+ subsets. PCR, the amplification step, might favor shorter templates, equally in patients and controls.

Trimming removed 9 bases from V and 4 bases from J, with 22 bases in between. Germline CDR1 reads SGHRS; CDR2 reads YFSETQ. The CDR3 sequence is 15 residues long. To note about this clone: Its antigen is as yet unknown.

The TCR comes from a man in his thirties or forties with type 1 diabetes. V and J are TRBV5-1 and TRBJ1-2, with a weak D call TRBD1 (6 bases). Material for sequencing was central memory CD4+ T cells from blood. The CDR3 DNA sequence: TGCGCCACCTCTCCCGGGGACATTAGGTCCTATGGCTACACCTTC. This gives the protein CATSPGDIRSYGYTF.